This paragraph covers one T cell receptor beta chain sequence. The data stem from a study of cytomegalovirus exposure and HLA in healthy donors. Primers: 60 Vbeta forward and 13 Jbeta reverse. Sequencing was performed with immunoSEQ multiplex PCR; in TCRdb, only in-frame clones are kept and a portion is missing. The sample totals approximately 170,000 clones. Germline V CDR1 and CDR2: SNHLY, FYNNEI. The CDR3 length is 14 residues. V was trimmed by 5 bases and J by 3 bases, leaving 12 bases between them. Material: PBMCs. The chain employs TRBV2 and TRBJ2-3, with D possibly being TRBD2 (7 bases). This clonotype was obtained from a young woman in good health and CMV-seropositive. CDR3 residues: CASSFAGATDTQYF. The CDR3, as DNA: TGTGCCAGCAGTTTTGCGGGGGCGACAGATACGCAGTATTTT.